This T cell receptor beta chain appears in the sequencing data of a study of cytomegalovirus exposure and HLA in healthy donors. The PCR contained 60 Vbeta and 13 Jbeta primers. In the study's own analysis: Roughly 11 million of the 75 million to 95 million unique TCR beta chains counted in a later analysis were shared. Data came from immunoSEQ multiplex PCR; TCRdb stores just in-frame clones and leaves some out. V, J and clone size reflect that table, while D and trimming were determined from the DNA. Of approximately 120,000 clones listed, about 85% are singletons. Trimming removed 4 bases at V and 9 bases at J, with 16 bases between. This CDR3 comprises 13 residues. CDR1 and CDR2 (germline): SGHRS, YFSETQ.

This clonotype was obtained from a man aged 18 to 29 in good health and CMV-seropositive. The V and J genes are TRBV5-1 and TRBJ1-1, with a tentative D call TRBD1 (6 bases). The specimen sequenced was PBMCs. CDR3 in amino acids: CASSREGDLQAFF. Written as DNA, the CDR3 is TGCGCCAGCAGCCGGGAGGGGGATCTCCAAGCTTTCTTT.